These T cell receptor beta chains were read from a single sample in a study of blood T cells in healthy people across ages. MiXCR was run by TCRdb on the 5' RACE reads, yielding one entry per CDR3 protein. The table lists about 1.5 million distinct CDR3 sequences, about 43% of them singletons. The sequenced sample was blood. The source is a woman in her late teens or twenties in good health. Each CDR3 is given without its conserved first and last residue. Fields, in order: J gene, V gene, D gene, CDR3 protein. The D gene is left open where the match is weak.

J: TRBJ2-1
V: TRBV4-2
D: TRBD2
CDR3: ASSQGIAGGQDEQF

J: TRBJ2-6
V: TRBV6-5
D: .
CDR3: ASSSHGGGKGANVLT

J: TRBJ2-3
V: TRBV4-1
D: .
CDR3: ASSQLALGWVSTQY

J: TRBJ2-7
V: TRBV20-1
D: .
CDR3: SARSTECSYEQY

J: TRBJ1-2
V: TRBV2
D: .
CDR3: ASSESDRHYT

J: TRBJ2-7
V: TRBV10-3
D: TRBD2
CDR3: AIKTSVGSYEQY

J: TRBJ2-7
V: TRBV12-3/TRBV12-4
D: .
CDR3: ACSQMGVYEQY

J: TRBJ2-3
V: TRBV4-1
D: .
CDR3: ASSQDPGETTDTQY

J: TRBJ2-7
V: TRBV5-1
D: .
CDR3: ASARDTGYEQY

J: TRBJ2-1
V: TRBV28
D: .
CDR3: ASSLWRIYNEQF

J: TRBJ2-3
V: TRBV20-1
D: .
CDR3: SARGDAKNTDTQY

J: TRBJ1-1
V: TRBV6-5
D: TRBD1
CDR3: ASSRGGQGDTEAF

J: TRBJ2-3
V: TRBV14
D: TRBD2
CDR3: ASSRTSGVIPDTQY

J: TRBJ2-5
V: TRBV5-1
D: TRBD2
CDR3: ASSLVPGTSGQETQY

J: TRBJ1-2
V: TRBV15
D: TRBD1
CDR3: ATLGQGAYGYT

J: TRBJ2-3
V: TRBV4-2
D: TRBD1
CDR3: ASSQELAQGAGTDTQY

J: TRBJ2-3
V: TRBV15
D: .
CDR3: ATSRVPGIDTQY

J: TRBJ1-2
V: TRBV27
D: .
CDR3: ASKPGNGGYT

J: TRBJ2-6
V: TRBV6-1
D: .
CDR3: ASWGARARGGLGGANVLT

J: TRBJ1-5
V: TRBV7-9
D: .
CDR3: ASSLERGRQPQH

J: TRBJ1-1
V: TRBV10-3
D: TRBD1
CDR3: AISESRGRDAF

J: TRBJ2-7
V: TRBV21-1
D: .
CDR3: ASSKVPYEQY

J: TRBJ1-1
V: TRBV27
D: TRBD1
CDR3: ASSEDRVVNTEAF

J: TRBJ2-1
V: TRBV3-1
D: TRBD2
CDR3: ASSPGVTSRIVMF

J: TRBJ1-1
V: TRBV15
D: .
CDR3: ATSREIGGSLTGTEAF

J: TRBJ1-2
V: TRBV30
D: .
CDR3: AWSPTPNYGYT

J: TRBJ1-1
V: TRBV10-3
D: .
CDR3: AIRLTPNTEAF

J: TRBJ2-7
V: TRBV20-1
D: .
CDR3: SARDVAKPYEQY